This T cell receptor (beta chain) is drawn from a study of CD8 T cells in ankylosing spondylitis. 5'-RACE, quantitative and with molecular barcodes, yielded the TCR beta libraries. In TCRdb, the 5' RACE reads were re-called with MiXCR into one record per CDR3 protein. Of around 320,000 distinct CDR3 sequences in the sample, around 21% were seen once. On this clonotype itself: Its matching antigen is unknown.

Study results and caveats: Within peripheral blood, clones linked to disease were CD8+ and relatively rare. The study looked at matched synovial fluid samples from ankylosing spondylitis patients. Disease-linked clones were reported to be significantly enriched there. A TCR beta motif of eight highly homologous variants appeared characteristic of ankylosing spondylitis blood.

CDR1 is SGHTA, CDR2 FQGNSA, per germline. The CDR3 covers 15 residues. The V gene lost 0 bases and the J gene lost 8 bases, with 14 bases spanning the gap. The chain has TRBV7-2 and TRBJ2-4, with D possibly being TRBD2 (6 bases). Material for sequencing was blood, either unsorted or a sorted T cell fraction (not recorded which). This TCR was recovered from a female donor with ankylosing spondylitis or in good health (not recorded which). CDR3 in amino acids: CASSLAGRGRDIQYF. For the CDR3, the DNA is TGTGCCAGCAGCTTAGCGGGGCGGGGAAGGGACATTCAGTACTTC.